This T cell receptor beta chain emerged from a study of OX40 agonist ivuxolimab in advanced cancers. With respect to the entire study: The costimulatory receptor OX40 (CD134) was targeted by ivuxolimab, a fully human IgG2 agonistic monoclonal antibody. Among the approximately 50 dose-escalation patients, around 20 had hepatocellular carcinoma, 15 melanoma, 9 renal cell carcinoma and 9 head and neck cancer. The dose-escalation cohort was 80% to 90% male with a mean age of approximately 60 years, ranging from 23 to 79. Patients were allowed to have had prior anti-PD-1, anti-PD-L1 or anti-CTLA-4 therapy, and around 40% of the dose-escalation patients had previously received checkpoint inhibitors. Partial responses occurred in three dose-escalation patients: two with cutaneous melanoma and one with hepatocellular carcinoma. Peripheral TCRbeta sequencing aimed to test whether ivuxolimab altered TCR sequence diversity and caused clonal T-cell expansion. Intravenous ivuxolimab was administered to patients every 2 weeks at six dose levels: 0.01, 0.1, 0.3, 1.5, 3 and 10 mg/kg. The paper reports the monotherapy dose-escalation portion (N of about 54 patients) of the phase I ivuxolimab trial. Study-wide conclusions, independent of this receptor: Which antigens the clonally expanded peripheral T cells were specific for was not determined. Clonal expansion of both CD4+ and CD8+ blood T cells was observed from baseline to week 6 at doses 0.1 to 3.0 mg/kg. In the 0.1-3.0 mg/kg groups, partial responders were among the patients with the lowest normalized peripheral clonal expansion, particularly in CD8+ T cells. After ivuxolimab, expanded clones were on average more numerous among CD8+ T cells than among CD4+ T cells. Low levels of normalized T-cell clonal expansion were also shown by some nonresponding patients.

V drops 6 bases and J drops 1 base, leaving 13 bases in between. From the cysteine through the phenylalanine, the CDR3 covers 15 amino acids. This entry keeps only the CDR3 DNA: 45 bases, framed from base 1. The germline V gene encodes CDR1 SGHRS and CDR2 YFSETQ. Turning to this clone: The antigen it binds to is not known. Base-call qualities are not available, and no considerably larger clone is one nucleotide away.

Genomic DNA was isolated from the sorted cells so that the TCRbeta CDR3 region could be sequenced. The immunoSEQ Assay was used for sequencing of TCRbeta CDR3 regions. What TCRdb holds here is the immuneACCESS table cut down to in-frame rearrangements. Part of the clones is not present; checked against another copy, under half of the missing clones reflect an unresolved V gene, and the others are unexplained. Within this sample are about 91,000 clones, with more than 70% of them counted one time only. The ten largest clones take up around 0.21% of the sample. The trial excluded patients who had a history of autoimmune disease or were on systemic immunosuppression. Peripheral blood for TCR sequencing was collected from all dose cohorts at baseline, on cycle 4 day 1, and on cycle 7 day 1. The samples were taken from a phase I, first-in-human, multicenter, open-label dose-escalation trial of ivuxolimab. Adults with locally advanced or metastatic melanoma, renal cell carcinoma, hepatocellular carcinoma or head and neck squamous cell carcinoma were enrolled in the trial. Before TCR sequencing, CD4+ T cells and CD8+ T cells were sorted from peripheral blood as separate populations.

Recombination joined TRBV5-1 with TRBJ2-2; tentative D gene TRBD2, with 7 bases matching. The TCR comes from an adult with an advanced solid tumor such as melanoma, head and neck, liver or kidney cancer. The source material was CD4+ or CD8+ T cells sorted from blood, sampled in a trial of the OX40 agonist ivuxolimab. The sequence in DNA is TGCGCCAGCATTAGGGGGGGCCTGAACACCGGGGAGCTGTTTTTT. Its protein is CASIRGGLNTGELFF.